The clone carrying this TCR beta chain was picked up many times. No antigen is known for it. These data come from a study of T-cell reconstitution after alpha-beta-depleted transplantation in children. Regarding the study as a whole: A year post-transplant, T-cell counts and diversity derived mostly from newly produced T cells. Surviving recipient T cells and thymic progenitors produced the high day-60 TCRbeta diversity seen in some patients. Reportedly, roughly two months post-transplant, alpha-beta T cells arose from several hundred expanded graft clones.

The CDR3 is 14 amino acids. Germline CDR1 and CDR2: MDHEN and SYDVKM. The germline V and J ends were trimmed by 8 bases and 0 bases, with 13 bases remaining between them. A library of TCRbeta sequences, prepared with unique molecular identifiers, was generated. TCRdb re-analysed the PCR reads in MiXCR, keeping a single row per CDR3 protein. The table has some 190,000 distinct CDR3 sequences, approximately 10% seen once; the top ten hold roughly an eighth. This chain uses TRBV28 with TRBJ1-1; D unresolved. The source material was PBMCs, sampled before TCRalphabeta/CD19-depleted stem cell transplant. The sequence derives from a boy younger than 10 with acute myeloid leukemia, due to receive a stem cell transplant. The DNA for the CDR3 is TGTGCCAGCCTAACATTTAAGATGAACACTGAAGCTTTCTTT. Protein product: CASLTFKMNTEAFF.